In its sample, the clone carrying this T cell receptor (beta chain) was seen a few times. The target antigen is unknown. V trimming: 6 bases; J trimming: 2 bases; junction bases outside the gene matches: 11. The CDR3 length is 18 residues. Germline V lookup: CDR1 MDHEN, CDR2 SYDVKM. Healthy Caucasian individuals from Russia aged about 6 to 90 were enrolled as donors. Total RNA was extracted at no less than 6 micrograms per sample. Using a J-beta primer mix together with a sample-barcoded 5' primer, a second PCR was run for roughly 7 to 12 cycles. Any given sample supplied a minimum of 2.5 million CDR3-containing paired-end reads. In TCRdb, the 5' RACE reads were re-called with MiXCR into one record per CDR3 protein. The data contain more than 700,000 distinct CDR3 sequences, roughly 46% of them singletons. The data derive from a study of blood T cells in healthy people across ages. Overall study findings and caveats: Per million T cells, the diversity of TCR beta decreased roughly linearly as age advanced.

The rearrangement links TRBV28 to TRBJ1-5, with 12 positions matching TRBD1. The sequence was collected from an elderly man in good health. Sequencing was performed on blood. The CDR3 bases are TGTGCCAGCAGCCTCCCGGGACAGGGGGCGCGTGGCAATCAGCCCCAGCATTTT. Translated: CASSLPGQGARGNQPQHF.